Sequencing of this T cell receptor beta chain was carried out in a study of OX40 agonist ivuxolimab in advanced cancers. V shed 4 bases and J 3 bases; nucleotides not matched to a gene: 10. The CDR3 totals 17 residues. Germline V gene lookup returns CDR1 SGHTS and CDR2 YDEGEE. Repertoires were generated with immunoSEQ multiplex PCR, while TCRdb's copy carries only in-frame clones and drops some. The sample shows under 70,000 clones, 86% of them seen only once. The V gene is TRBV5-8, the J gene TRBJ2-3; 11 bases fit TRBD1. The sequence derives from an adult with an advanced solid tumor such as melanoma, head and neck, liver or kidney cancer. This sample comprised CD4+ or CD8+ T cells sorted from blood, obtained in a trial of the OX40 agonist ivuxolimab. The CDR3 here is CASSRTGGEPSTDTQYF. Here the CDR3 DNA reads TGTGCCAGCAGCCGGACAGGGGGCGAACCTAGTACAGATACGCAGTATTTT.